The 10 T cell receptor beta chains below come from one sample, sequenced in a study of cytomegalovirus exposure and HLA in healthy donors. The study ran its PCR with 60 Vbeta and 13 Jbeta primers. Measured with immunoSEQ multiplex PCR; TCRdb has only the in-frame clones, and not every one. The sample has around 93,000 clones; around four fifths are singletons. Specimen: PBMCs. These receptor sequences come from a woman in her forties in good health and CMV-seronegative.

The V and J genes are TRBV6-6 and TRBJ2-7; TRBD2 might be the D (6 bases). CDR3 size: 15 residues. The V and J ends lost 7 bases and 1 base respectively, with 17 bases between them. The V gene's germline CDR1 is MNHNY and CDR2 SVGAGI (reference sequence). The CDR3 region has the DNA TGTGCCAGCAAGGTGTCTGGGACTGCATCCTACGAGCAGTACTTC. It codes for CASKVSGTASYEQYF.

J is TRBJ1-5 and V is TRBV28, with a tentative D call TRBD1 (5 bases). This CDR3 comprises 12 residues. Germline V gene sequence: CDR1 MDHEN, CDR2 SYDVKM. V was clipped by 6 bases and J by 7 bases, with 10 bases between them. CDR3 coding DNA: TGTGCCAGCAGCACGGGGGGGCAGCCCCAGCATTTT. This gives the protein CASSTGGQPQHF.

This clone appeared many times. The CDR3 here is CASSLAGGNQPQHF. CDR3 nucleotide sequence: TGTGCCAGCAGCTTAGCAGGGGGCAATCAGCCCCAGCATTTT. The V gene is TRBV11-2, the J gene TRBJ1-5; TRBD1 is a possible D gene (6 bases). Trimming took 1 base from V and 2 from J, leaving 6 bases between them. CDR1 and CDR2 from the germline V gene are SGHAT and FQNNGV. This CDR3 spans 14 amino acids.

The rearrangement uses TRBV6-4 and TRBJ2-4; D not resolved. The V end was cut by 4 bases, the J end by 6 bases, with 10 bases between. The CDR3 is 13 amino acids. The germline V gene encodes CDR1 MRHNA and CDR2 SNTAGT. The CDR3 nucleotides are TGTGCCAGCAGTGCAAACGCAGGAAACATTCAGTACTTC. This encodes CASSANAGNIQYF.

This chain uses TRBV11-3 with TRBJ2-1; D might be TRBD1 (8 bases). Germline lookup yields CDR1 SGHNT and CDR2 YENEEA. The CDR3 is 15 residues long. V was pared by 2 bases and J by 9 bases, with 17 bases between. The CDR3: CASSLYAQGGGEQFF. The CDR3 DNA follows: TGTGCCAGCAGCTTATACGCACAGGGGGGGGGTGAGCAGTTCTTC.

The sample holds a few counts of this clone. This chain links TRBV6-1 with TRBJ1-6; no definite D call. V was cut by 1 base and J by 6 bases, with 7 bases left in between. The CDR3 totals 14 residues. Germline V lookup: CDR1 MNHNS, CDR2 SASEGT. CDR3 loop: CASSEDSLNSPLHF. The CDR3, as DNA: TGTGCCAGCAGTGAAGACAGCCTTAATTCACCCCTCCACTTT.

V and J are TRBV23-1 and TRBJ2-7; the D gene is possibly TRBD1 (5 bases). TRBV23-1 is flagged as an ORF with uncertain function. Trimming pared 0 bases from V and 1 base from J, leaving 22 bases between. This CDR3 has 19 amino acids. CDR3 DNA sequence: TGCGCCAGCAGTCAATCGACAGATCACCCGGACAAGTTATCCTACGAGCAGTACTTC. This sequence encodes CASSQSTDHPDKLSYEQYF.

The CDR3 nucleotides are TGTGCCAGCAGTGAGAATCCGGGTCGCACTGAAGCTTTCTTT. Its protein product is CASSENPGRTEAFF. The V and J genes are TRBV2 and TRBJ1-1, with D unresolved. This CDR3 has 14 amino acids. Germline CDR1 reads SNHLY; CDR2 reads FYNNEI. Trimming left V 3 bases short and J 4 bases short, with 12 bases between.

This chain joins TRBV19 and TRBJ2-1; 7 bases line up with TRBD2. Germline CDR1 is LNHDA and CDR2 is SQIVND (reference sequence). The CDR3 totals 18 residues. V was clipped by 3 bases and J by 8 bases; unmatched bases: 19. This chain's CDR3 is CASSIRSSGISSGHEQFF. CDR3 nucleotides: TGTGCCAGTAGTATTCGGTCGAGCGGGATCAGTTCAGGCCATGAGCAGTTCTTC.

The table lists this clone with a count of one. J is TRBJ1-2 and V is TRBV5-1, with 7 bases that match TRBD1. The CDR3 runs to 14 residues. V gave up 3 bases and J gave up 6 bases; unmatched junction bases: 8. Germline CDR1 reads SGHRS; CDR2 reads YFSETQ. CDR3 residues: CASSWKGQIHGYTF. CDR3 DNA sequence: TGCGCCAGCAGCTGGAAGGGACAGATTCATGGCTACACCTTC.